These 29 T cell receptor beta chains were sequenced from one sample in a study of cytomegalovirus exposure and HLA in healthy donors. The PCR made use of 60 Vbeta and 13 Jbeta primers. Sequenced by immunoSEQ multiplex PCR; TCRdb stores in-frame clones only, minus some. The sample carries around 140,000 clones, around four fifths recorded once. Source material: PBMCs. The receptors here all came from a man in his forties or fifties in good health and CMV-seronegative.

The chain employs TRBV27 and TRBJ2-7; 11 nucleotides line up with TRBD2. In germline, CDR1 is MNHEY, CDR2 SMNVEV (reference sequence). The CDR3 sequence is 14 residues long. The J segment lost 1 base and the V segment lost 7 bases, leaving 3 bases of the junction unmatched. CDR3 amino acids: CASKGTSGSYEQYF. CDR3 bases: TGTGCCAGCAAGGGGACTAGCGGATCCTACGAGCAGTACTTC.

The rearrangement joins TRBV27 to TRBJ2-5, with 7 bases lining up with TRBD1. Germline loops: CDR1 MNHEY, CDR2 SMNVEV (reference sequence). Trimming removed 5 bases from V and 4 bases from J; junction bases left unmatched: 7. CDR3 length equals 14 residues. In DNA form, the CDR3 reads TGTGCCAGCAGTCCCAGACAGGGCCGAGAGACCCAGTACTTC. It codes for CASSPRQGRETQYF.

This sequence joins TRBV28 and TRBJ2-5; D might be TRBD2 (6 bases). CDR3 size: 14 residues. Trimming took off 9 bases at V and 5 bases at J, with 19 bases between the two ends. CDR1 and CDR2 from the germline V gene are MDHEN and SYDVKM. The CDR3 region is CASQRSGYRETQYF. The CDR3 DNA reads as TGTGCCAGTCAGCGCAGCGGGTACAGGGAGACCCAGTACTTC.

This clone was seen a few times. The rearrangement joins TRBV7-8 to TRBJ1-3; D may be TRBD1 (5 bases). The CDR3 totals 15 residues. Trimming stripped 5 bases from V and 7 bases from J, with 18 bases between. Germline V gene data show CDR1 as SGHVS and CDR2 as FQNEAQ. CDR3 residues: CASSPPLYRSNTIYF. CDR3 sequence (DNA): TGTGCCAGCAGCCCACCCCTTTACAGGAGTAACACCATATATTTT.

DNA for the CDR3: TGTGCCAGCAGCTCGCCGTCGGGACAGGGGTTCCTCTATGGCTACACCTTC. Translation gives CASSSPSGQGFLYGYTF. The J gene is TRBJ1-2, the V gene TRBV7-9; TRBD1 matches at 10 bases. This CDR3 spans 17 amino acids. The junction had 12 bases not matched to a gene; V was cut back by 4 bases and J by 4 bases. Germline CDR1 and CDR2: SEHNR and FQNEAQ (reference sequence).

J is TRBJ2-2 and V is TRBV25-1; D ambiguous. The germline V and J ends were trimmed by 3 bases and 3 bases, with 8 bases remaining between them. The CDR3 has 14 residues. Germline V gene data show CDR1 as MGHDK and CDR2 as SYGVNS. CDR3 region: CASSESIYTGELFF. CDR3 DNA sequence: TGTGCCAGCAGTGAGTCCATTTACACCGGGGAGCTGTTTTTT.

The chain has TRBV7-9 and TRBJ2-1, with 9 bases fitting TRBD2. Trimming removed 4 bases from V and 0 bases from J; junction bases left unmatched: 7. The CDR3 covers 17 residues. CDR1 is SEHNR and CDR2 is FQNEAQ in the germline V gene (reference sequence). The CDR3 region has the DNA TGTGCCAGCAGCTCAAGCCTTAGCGGGAGCTCCTACAATGAGCAGTTCTTC. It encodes CASSSSLSGSSYNEQFF.

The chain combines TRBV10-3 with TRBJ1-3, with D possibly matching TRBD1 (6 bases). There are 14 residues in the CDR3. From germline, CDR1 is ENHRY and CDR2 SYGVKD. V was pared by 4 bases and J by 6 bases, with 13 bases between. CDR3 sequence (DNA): TGTGCCATCAGTGTCTCAGGGGTGCCAAACACCATATATTTT. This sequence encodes CAISVSGVPNTIYF.

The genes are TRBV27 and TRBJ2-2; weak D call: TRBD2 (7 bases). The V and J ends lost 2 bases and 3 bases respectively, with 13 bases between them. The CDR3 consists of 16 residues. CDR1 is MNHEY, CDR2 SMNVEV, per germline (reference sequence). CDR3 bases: TGTGCCAGCAGTTTAGGGGGGGGGCCGGACACCGGGGAGCTGTTTTTT. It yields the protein CASSLGGGPDTGELFF.

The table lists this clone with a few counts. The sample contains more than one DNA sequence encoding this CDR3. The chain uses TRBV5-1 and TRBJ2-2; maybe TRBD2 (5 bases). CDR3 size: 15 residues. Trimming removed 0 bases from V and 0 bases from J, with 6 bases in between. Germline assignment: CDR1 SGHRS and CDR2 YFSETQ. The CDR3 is CASSLAGTNTGELFF. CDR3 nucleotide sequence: TGCGCCAGCAGCTTGGCGGGGACGAACACCGGGGAGCTGTTTTTT.

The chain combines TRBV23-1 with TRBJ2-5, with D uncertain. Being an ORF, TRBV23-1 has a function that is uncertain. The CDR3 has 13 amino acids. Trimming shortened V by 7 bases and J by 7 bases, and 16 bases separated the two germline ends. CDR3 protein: CASIHRRLGTQYF. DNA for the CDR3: TGCGCCAGCATTCATAGGAGATTAGGGACCCAGTACTTC.

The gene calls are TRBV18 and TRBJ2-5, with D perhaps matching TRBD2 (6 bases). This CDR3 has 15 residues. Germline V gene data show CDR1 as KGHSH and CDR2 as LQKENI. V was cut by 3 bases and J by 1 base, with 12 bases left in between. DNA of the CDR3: TGTGCCAGCTCACCTCGCGGGGCAATCCAAGAGACCCAGTACTTC. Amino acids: CASSPRGAIQETQYF.

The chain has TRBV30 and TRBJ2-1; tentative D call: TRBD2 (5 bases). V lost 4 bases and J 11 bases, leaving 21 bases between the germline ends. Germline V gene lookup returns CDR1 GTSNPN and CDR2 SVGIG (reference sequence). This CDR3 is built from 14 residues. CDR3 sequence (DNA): TGTGCCTGGACCGCTCTGGGTTTTGGGGAGAAGCAGTTCTTC. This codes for CAWTALGFGEKQFF.

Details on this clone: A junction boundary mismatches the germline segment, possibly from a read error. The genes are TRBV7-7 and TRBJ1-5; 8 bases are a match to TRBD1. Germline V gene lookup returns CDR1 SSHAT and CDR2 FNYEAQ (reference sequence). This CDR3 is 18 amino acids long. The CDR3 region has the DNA TGTGCTAGCAGCTTAGTTTGGGGACAGGTTTATAGCAATCAGCCCCAGCATTTT. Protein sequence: CASSLVWGQVYSNQPQHF.

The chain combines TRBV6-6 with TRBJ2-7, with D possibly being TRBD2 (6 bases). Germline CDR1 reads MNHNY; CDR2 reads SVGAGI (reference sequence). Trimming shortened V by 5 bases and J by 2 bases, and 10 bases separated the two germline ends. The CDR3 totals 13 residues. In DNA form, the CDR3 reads TGTGCCAGCAGTGCGGGATTAGCCTACGAGCAGTACTTC. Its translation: CASSAGLAYEQYF.

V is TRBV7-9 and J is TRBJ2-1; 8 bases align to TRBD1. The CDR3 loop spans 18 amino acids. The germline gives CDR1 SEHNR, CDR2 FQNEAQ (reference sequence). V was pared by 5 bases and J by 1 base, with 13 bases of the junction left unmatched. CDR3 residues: CASSPGGPSIESYNEQFF. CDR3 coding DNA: TGTGCCAGCAGCCCAGGGGGCCCATCCATTGAATCCTACAATGAGCAGTTCTTC.

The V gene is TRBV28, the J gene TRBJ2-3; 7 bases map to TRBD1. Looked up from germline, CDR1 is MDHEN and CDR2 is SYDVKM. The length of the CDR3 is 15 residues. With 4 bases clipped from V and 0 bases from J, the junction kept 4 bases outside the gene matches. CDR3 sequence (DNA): TGTGCCAGCAGTTCAGGACAGGATAGCACAGATACGCAGTATTTT. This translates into CASSSGQDSTDTQYF.

The CDR3 spells CAISESLVLAGGPGGPDTQYF. As DNA, the CDR3 is TGTGCCATCAGTGAGTCGCTGGTACTAGCGGGGGGCCCCGGGGGCCCAGATACGCAGTATTTT. The V and J genes are TRBV10-3 and TRBJ2-3, with 12 bases fitting TRBD2. Germline V gene sequence: CDR1 ENHRY, CDR2 SYGVKD. This CDR3 is 21 amino acids long. The J segment lost 4 bases and the V segment lost 0 bases, leaving 17 bases of the junction unmatched.

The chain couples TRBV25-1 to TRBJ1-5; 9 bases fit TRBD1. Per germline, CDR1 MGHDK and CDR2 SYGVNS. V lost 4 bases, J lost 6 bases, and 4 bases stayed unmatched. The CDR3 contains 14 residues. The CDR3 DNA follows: TGTGCCAGCAGTGGACAGGGGGGGGTTCAGCCCCAGCATTTT. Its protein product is CASSGQGGVQPQHF.

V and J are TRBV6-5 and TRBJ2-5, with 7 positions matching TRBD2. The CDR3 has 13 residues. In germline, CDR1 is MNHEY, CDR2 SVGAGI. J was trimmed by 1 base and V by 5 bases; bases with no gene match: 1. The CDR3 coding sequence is TGTGCCAGCAGTAGACTAGCCCAAGAGACCCAGTACTTC. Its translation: CASSRLAQETQYF.

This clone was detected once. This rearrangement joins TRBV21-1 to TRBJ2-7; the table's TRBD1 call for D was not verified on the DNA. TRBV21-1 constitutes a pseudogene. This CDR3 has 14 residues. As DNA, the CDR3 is TGTGCCAGCAGCGCCCGGGACAACTCCTACGAGCAGTACTTC. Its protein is CASSARDNSYEQYF.

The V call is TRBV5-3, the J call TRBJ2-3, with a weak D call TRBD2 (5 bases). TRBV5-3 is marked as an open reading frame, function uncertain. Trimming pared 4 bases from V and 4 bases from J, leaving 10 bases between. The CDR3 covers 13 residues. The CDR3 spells CARSPSSPDTQYF. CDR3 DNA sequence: TGTGCCAGAAGCCCTAGCTCCCCAGATACGCAGTATTTT.

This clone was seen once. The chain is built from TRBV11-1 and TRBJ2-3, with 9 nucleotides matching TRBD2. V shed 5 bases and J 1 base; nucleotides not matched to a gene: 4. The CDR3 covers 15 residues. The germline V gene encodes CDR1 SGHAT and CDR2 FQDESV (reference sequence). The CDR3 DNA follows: TGTGCCAGCAGCGGACGACTAGCGGGCACAGATACGCAGTATTTT. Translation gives CASSGRLAGTDTQYF.

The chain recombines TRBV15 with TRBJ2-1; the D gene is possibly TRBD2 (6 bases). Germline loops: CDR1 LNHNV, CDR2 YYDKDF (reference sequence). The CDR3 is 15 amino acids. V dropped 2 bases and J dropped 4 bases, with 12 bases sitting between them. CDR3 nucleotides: TGTGCCACCAGCAGATCCCGGGACTTTTACAATGAGCAGTTCTTC. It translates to CATSRSRDFYNEQFF.

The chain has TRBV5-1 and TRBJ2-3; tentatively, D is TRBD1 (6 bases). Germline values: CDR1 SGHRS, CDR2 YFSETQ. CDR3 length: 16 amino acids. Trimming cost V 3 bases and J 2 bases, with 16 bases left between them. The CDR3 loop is CASSSMTGISTDTQYF. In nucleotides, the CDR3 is TGCGCCAGCAGCTCAATGACAGGTATTTCCACAGATACGCAGTATTTT.

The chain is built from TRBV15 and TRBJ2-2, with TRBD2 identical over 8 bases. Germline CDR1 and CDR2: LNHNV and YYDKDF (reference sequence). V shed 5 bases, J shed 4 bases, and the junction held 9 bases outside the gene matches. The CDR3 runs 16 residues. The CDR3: CATSEYPSGFTGELFF. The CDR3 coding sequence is TGTGCCACCAGCGAGTATCCTAGCGGGTTCACCGGGGAGCTGTTTTTT.

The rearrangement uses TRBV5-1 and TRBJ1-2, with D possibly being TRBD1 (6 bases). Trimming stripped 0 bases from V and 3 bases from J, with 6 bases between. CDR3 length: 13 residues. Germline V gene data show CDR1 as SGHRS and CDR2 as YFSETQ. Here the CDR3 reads CASSLDRDYGYTF. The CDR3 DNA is TGCGCCAGCAGCTTGGACAGGGACTATGGCTACACCTTC.

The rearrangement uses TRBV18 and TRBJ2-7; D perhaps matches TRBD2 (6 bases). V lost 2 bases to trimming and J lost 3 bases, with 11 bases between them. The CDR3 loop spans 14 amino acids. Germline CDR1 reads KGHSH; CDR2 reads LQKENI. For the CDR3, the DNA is TGTGCCAGCTCACCAGCGGGATTAATCTACGAGCAGTACTTC. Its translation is CASSPAGLIYEQYF. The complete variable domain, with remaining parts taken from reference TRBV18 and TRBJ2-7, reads NAGVMQNPRHLVRRRGQEARLRCSPMKGHSHVYWYRQLPEEGLKFMVYLQKENIIDESGMPKERFSAEFPKEGPSILRIQQVVRGDSAAYFCASSPAGLIYEQYFGPGTRLTVT.

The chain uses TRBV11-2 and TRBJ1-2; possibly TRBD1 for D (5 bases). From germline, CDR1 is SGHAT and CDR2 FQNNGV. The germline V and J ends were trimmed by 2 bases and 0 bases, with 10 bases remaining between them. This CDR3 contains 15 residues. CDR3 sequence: CASSLTPGSNYGYTF. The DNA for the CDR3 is TGTGCCAGCAGCTTAACTCCAGGGTCTAACTATGGCTACACCTTC.